This T cell receptor beta chain derives from a study of tumor-infiltrating lymphocytes in localized non-small cell lung cancer. Sequenced by immunoSEQ multiplex PCR; TCRdb stores in-frame clones only, minus some. The profile covers roughly 2,800 clones, with roughly three quarters appearing a single time and roughly 16% taken by the ten largest. This clone was seen a handful of times. The CDR3 runs to 13 residues. The germline gives CDR1 ENHRY, CDR2 SYGVKD. J lost 4 bases, V lost 7 bases, and 6 bases had no gene match. The receptor was derived from a human donor with non-small cell lung cancer. The chain links TRBV10-3 to TRBJ1-1; 7 bases map to TRBD1. The sample comprised uninvolved lung tissue not adjacent to the tumor. In DNA, the CDR3 is TGTGCCATCACACAGGGGCAGGTCACTGAAGCTTTCTTT. It specifies CAITQGQVTEAFF.